This paragraph reports one T cell receptor beta chain. Sequenced by immunoSEQ multiplex PCR; TCRdb stores in-frame clones only, minus some. In the table there are 150,000 to 200,000 clones, 85% to 90% of which are singletons. This sample was included in a study of blood T cell repertoires in COVID-19. Study-level information: The study drew acute and convalescent COVID-19 samples from the United States, Italy and Spain.

J was trimmed by 2 bases and V by 4 bases; bases with no gene match: 12. CDR1 and CDR2 (germline): SGHNT, YENEEA. This CDR3 has 17 residues. Those enrolled in Seattle joined during active infection and were followed longitudinally afterward. The sequence came from a woman aged 70-85 years with COVID-19, enrolled during active disease. Sequenced: peripheral blood. The genes are TRBV11-3 and TRBJ2-7; 9 nucleotides match TRBD2. The CDR3 sequence is CASSSPFGSGRPYEQYF. The DNA for the CDR3 is TGTGCCAGCAGCTCCCCATTCGGTAGCGGGAGACCCTACGAGCAGTACTTC.